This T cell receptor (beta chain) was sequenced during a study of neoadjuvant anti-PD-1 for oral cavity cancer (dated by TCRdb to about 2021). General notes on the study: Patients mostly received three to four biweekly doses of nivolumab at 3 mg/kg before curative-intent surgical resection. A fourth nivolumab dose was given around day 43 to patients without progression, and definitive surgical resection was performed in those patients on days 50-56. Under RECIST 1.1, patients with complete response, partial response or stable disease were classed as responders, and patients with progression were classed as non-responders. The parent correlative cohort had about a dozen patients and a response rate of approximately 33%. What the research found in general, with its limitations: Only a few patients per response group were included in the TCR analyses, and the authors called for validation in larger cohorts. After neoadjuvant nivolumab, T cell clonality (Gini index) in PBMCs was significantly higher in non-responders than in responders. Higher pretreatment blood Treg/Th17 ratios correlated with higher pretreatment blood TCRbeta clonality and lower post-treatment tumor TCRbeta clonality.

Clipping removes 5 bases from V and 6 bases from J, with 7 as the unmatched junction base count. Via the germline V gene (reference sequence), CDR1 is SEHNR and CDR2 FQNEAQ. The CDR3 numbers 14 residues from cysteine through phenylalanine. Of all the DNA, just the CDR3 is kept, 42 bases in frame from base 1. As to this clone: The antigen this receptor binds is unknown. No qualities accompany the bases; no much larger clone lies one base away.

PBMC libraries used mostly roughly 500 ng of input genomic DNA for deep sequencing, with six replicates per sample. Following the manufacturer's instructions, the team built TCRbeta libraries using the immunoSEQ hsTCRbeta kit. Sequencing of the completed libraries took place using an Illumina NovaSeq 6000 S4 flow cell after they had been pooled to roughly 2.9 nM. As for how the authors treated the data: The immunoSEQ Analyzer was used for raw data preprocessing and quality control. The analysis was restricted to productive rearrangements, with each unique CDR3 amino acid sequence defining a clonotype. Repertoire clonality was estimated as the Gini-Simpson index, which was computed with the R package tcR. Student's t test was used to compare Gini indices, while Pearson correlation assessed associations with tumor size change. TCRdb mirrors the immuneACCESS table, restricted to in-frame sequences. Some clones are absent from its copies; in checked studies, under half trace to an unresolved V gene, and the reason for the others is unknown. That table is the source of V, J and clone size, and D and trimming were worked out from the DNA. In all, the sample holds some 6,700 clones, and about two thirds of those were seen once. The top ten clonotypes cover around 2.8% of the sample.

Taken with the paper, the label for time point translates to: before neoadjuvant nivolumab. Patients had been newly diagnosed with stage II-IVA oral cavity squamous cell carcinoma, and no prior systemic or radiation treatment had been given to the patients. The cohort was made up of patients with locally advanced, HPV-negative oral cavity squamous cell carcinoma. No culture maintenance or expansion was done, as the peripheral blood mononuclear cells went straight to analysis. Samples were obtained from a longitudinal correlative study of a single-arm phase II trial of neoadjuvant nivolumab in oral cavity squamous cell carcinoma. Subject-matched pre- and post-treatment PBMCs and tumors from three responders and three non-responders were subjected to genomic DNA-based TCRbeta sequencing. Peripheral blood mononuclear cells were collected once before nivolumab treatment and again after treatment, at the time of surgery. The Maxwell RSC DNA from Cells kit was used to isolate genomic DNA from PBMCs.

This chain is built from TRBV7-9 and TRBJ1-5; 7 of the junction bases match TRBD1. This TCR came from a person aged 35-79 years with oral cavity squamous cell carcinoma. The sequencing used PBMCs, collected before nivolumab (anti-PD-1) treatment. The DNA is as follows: TGTGCCAGCAGCCAAGACAGGGTGAGTCAGCCCCAGCATTTT. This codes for CASSQDRVSQPQHF.